These T cell receptor beta chains were read from a single sample in a study of identical twins. Each CDR3 protein gets one entry after TCRdb re-called the 5' RACE reads with MiXCR. The table has 240,000 or so distinct CDR3 sequences, 5.5% to 8% seen once. In addition, the sample was reused for a study of yellow fever vaccine responses in identical twins.

Sequences were obtained from memory (CD45RO+) T cells sorted from blood. The receptor set was obtained from a woman in her late teens or twenties in good health. CDR3s leave out the opening cysteine and the closing phenylalanine or tryptophan. Rows give clone size only sometimes, using once, few, many, or a class for an expanded clone.

clone_size j_call cdr3_length v_call cdr3_aa
many TRBJ2-7 13 TRBV15 ATSSRLAGLYEQY
many TRBJ2-5 11 TRBV14 ASSHYFQETQY
few TRBJ2-3 10 TRBV12-3/TRBV12-4 ASSESQDTQY
. TRBJ2-1 14 TRBV7-2 ASSSRRTYSGGEQF
many TRBJ1-2 11 TRBV20-1 SASPGNVYGYT
many TRBJ2-1 10 TRBV2 ASIGLAGEQF
few TRBJ2-7 14 TRBV5-1 ASSFGQGIISYEQY
few TRBJ1-3 13 TRBV3-1 ASSLSPDSGNTIY
few TRBJ1-1 9 TRBV19 ATKRQQEAF
many TRBJ2-3 9 TRBV10-2 ASSGADTQY
many TRBJ2-3 13 TRBV28 ASSLRGVGTDTQY
many TRBJ2-5 14 TRBV27 ASSPQPLSGLETQY
. TRBJ2-2 13 TRBV6-2/TRBV6-3 ASSSTVSNTGELF